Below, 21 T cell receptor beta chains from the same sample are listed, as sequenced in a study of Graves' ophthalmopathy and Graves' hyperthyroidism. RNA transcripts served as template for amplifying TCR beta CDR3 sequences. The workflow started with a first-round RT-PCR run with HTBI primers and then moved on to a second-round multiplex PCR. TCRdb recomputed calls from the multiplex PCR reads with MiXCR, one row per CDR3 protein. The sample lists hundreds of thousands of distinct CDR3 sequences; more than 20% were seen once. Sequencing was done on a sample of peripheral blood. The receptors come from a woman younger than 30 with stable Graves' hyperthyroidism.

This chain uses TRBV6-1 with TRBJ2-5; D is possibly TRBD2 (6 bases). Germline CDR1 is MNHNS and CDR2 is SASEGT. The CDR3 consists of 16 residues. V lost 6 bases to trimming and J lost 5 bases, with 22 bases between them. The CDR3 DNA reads TGTGCCAGCAGGAATCCCTCGGGGGACGGGTTGGAGACCCAGTACTTC. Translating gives CASRNPSGDGLETQYF.

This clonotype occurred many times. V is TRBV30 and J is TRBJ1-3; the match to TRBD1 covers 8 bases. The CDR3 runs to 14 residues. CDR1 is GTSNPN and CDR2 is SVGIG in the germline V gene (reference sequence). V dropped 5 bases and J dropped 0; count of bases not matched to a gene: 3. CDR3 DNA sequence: TGTGCCTGGGCACAGGGGGTCTCTGGAAACACCATATATTTT. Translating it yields CAWAQGVSGNTIYF.

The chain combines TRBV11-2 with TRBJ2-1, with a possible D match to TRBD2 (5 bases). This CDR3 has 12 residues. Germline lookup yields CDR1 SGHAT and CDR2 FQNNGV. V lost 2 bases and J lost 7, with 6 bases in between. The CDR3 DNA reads TGTGCCAGCAGCTTAACGGGGAATGAGCAGTTCTTC. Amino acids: CASSLTGNEQFF.

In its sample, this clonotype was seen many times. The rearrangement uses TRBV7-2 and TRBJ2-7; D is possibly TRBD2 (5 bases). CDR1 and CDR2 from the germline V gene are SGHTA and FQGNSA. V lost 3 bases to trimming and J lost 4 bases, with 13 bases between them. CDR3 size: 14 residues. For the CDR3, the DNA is TGTGCCAGCAGCTTGACCTGGACTGGGTACGAGCAGTACTTC. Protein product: CASSLTWTGYEQYF.

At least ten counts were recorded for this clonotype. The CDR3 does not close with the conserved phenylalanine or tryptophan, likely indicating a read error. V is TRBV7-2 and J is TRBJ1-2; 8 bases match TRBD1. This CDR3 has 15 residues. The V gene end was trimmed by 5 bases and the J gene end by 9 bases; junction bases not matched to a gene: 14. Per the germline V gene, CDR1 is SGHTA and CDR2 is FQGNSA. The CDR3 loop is CASSRLGQGGYSYTL. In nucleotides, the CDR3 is TGTGCCAGCAGCCGACTAGGACAGGGTGGTTATAGCTACACCCTC.

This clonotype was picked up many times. DNA of the CDR3: TGTGCCAGTAGTATCTTCTCCAGGGCTAGCAATCAGCCCCAGCATTTT. This sequence encodes CASSIFSRASNQPQHF. The V call is TRBV19, the J call TRBJ1-5, with D perhaps matching TRBD1 (5 bases). CDR3 length equals 16 residues. The germline gives CDR1 LNHDA, CDR2 SQIVND (reference sequence). V lost 3 bases and J 0 bases, leaving 12 bases between the germline ends.

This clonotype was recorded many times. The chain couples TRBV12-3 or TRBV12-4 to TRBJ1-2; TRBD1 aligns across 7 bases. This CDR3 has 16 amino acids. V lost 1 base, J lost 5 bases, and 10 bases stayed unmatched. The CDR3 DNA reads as TGTGCCAGCAGTTTAGGGCCACAGGGGTCCGGGTATGGCTACACCTTC. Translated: CASSLGPQGSGYGYTF.

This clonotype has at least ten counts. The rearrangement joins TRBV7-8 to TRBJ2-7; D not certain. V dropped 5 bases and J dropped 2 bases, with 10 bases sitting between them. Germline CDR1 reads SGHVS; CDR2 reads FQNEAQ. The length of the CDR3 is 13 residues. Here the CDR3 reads CASSRAATYEQYF. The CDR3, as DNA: TGTGCCAGCAGCCGGGCGGCGACCTACGAGCAGTACTTC.

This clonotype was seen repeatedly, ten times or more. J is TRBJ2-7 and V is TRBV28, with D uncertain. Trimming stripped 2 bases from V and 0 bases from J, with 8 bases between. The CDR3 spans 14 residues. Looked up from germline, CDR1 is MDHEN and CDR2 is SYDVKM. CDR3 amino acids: CASSLLSLSYEQYF. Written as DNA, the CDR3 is TGTGCCAGCAGTTTACTGTCTCTCTCCTACGAGCAGTACTTC.

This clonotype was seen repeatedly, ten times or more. CDR3 nucleotide sequence: TGTGCCAGCAGTCCTTATCGACAGGGGGTTGACTCCTATGGCTACACCTTC. Protein sequence: CASSPYRQGVDSYGYTF. V usage is TRBV6-4 and J usage is TRBJ1-2, with 9 bases aligning to TRBD1. Trimming cost V 5 bases and J 4 bases; bases outside gene matches: 14. CDR3 length equals 17 residues. The germline V gene encodes CDR1 MRHNA and CDR2 SNTAGT.

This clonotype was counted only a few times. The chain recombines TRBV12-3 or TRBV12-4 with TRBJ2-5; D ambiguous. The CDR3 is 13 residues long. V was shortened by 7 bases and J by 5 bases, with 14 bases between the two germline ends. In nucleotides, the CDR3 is TGTGCCAGCACCTCGACACTATGGGAGACCCAGTACTTC. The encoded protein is CASTSTLWETQYF.

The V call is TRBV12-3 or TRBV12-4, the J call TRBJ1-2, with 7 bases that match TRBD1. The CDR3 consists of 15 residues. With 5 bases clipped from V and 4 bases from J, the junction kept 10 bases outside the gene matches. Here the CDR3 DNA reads TGTGCCAGCAGTCCTAGCTGGGAGGGGGCCTATGGCTACACCTTC. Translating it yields CASSPSWEGAYGYTF.

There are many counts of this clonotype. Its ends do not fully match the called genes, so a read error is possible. The CDR3 DNA is TGTGCCAGCAGTCTCCAGACAGGGGCTGAGGTGGACTTC. It codes for CASSLQTGAEVDF. The chain joins TRBV12-3 or TRBV12-4 to TRBJ2-7; 8 bases line up with TRBD1. The CDR3 has 13 amino acids.

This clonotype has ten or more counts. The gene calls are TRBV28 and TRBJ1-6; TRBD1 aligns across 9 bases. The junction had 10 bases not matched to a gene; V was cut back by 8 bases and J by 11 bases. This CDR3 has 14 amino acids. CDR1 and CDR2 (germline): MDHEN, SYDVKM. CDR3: CASRDRVPGTPLHF. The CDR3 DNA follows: TGTGCCAGCCGGGACAGGGTGCCAGGGACACCCCTCCACTTT.

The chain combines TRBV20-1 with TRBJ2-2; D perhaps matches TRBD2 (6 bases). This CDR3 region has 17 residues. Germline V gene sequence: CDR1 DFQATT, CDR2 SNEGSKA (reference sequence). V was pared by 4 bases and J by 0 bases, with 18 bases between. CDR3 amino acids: CSATEAASVTNTGELFF. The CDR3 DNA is TGCAGTGCTACCGAGGCGGCTAGCGTAACGAACACCGGGGAGCTGTTTTTT.

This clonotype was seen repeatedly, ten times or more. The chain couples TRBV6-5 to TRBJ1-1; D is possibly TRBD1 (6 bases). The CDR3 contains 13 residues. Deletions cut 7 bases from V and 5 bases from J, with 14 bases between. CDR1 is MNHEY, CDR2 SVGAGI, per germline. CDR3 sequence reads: CASILQGGTEAFF. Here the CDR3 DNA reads TGTGCCAGCATCTTACAGGGAGGTACTGAAGCTTTCTTT.

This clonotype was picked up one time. DNA for the CDR3: TGTGCCATCACGGCGGGAGCGGGCACTGAAGCTTTCTTT. This sequence encodes CAITAGAGTEAFF. This chain links TRBV6-1 with TRBJ1-1; D is unclear. Germline V CDR1 and CDR2: MNHNS, SASEGT. The V end was cut by 10 bases, the J end by 4 bases, with 16 bases between. The CDR3 extends over 13 amino acids.

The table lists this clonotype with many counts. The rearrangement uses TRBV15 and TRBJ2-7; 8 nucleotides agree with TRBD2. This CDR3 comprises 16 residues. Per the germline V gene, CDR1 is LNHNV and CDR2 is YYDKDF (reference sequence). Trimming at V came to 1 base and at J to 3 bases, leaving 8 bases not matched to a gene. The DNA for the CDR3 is TGTGCCACCAGCAGAGGCCGAGGACTAGCAGACTACGAGCAGTACTTC. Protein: CATSRGRGLADYEQYF.

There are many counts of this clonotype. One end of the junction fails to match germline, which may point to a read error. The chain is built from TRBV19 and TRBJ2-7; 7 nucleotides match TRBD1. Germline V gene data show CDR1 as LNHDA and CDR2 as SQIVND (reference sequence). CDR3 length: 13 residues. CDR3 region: CASSTAHAGTEVF. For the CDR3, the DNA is TGTGCCAGTAGTACCGCCCACGCCGGGACAGAGGTCTTC.

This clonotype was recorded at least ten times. The CDR3 DNA reads TGTGCCAGCAGACGCCTAGCGGGAGGATCCTACGAGCAGTACTTC. Protein sequence: CASRRLAGGSYEQYF. The J gene is TRBJ2-7, the V gene TRBV6-2 or TRBV6-3; 11 bases are shared with TRBD2. CDR1 is MNHEY and CDR2 is SVGEGT in the germline V gene. J gave up 1 base and V 6 bases, and 5 bases lay outside the gene matches. CDR3 length equals 15 residues.

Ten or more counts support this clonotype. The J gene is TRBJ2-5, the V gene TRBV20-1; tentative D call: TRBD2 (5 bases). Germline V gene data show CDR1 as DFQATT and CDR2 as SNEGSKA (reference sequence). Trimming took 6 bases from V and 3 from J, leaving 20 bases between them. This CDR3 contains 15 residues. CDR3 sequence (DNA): TGCAGTGCCCTCAGGAGGTCAGGCCGGGAAGAGACCCAGTACTTC. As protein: CSALRRSGREETQYF.